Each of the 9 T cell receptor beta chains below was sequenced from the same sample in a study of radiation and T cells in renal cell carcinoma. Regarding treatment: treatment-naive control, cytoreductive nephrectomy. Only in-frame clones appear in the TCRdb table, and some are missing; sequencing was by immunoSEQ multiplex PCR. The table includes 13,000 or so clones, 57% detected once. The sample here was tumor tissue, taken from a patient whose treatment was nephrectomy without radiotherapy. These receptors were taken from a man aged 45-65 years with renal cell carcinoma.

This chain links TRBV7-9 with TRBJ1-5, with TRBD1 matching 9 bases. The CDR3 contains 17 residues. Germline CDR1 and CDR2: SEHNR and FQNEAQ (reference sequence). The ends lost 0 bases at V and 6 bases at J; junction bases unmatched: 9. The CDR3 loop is CASSLAATDRGGQPQHF. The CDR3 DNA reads TGTGCCAGCAGCTTAGCGGCGACGGACAGGGGAGGTCAGCCCCAGCATTTT.

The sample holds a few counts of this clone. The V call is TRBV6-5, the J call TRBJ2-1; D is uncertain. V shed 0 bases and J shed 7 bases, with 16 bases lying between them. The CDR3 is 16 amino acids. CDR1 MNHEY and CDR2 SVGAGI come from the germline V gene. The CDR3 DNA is TGTGCCAGCAGTTACTCCCCCATGAGTGGTTGGAATGAGCAGTTCTTC. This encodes CASSYSPMSGWNEQFF.

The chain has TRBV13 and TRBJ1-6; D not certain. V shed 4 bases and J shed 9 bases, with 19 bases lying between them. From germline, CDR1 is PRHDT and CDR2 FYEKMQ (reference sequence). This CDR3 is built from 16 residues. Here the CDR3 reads CASSSRETLRSSPLHF. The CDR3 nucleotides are TGTGCCAGCAGCTCCCGCGAGACCCTCCGAAGTTCACCCCTCCACTTT.

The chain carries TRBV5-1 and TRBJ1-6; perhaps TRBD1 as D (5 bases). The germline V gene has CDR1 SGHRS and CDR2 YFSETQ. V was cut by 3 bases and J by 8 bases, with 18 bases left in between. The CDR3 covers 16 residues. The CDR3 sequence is CASSYAPGRYDSPLHF. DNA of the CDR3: TGCGCCAGCAGCTACGCCCCGGGACGGTATGATTCACCCCTCCACTTT.

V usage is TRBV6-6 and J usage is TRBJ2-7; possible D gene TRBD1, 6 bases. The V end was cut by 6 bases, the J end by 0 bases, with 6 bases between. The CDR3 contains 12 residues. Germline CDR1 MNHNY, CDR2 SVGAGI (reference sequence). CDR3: CASRTGSYEQYF. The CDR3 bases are TGTGCCAGCAGGACAGGCTCCTACGAGCAGTACTTC.

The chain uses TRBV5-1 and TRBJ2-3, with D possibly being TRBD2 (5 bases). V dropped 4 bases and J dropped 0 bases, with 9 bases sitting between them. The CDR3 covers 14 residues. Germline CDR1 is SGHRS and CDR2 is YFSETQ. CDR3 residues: CASSDPGSTDTQYF. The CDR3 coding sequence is TGCGCCAGCAGCGATCCGGGGAGCACAGATACGCAGTATTTT. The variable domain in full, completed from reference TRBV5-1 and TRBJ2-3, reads KAGVTQTPRYLIKTRGQQVTLSCSPISGHRSVSWYQQTPGQGLQFLFEYFSETQRNKGNFPGRFSGRQFSNSRSEMNVSTLELGDSALYLCASSDPGSTDTQYFGPGTRLTVL.

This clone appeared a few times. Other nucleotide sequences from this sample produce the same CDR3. CDR3 amino acids: CSGYRGEAFF. The DNA for the CDR3 is TGCAGCGGATACCGGGGGGAAGCTTTCTTT. V usage is TRBV29-1 and J usage is TRBJ1-1; D perhaps matches TRBD1 (5 bases). The CDR3 totals 10 residues. The germline V and J ends were trimmed by 7 bases and 8 bases, with 11 bases remaining between them. CDR1 and CDR2 from the germline V gene are SQVTM and ANQGSEA.

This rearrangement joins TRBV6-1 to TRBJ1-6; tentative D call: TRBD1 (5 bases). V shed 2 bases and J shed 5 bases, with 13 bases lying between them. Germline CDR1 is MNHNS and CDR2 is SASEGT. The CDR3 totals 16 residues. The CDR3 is CASSEQGPVNNSPLHF. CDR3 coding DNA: TGTGCCAGCAGTGAACAGGGCCCCGTTAATAATTCACCCCTCCACTTT.

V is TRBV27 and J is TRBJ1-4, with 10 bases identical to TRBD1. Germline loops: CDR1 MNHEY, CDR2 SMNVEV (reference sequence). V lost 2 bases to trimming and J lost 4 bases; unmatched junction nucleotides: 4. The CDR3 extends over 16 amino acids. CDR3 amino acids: CASSLDRGHFNEKLFF. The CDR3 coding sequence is TGTGCCAGCAGTTTAGACAGGGGGCACTTTAATGAAAAACTGTTTTTT.